The 27 T cell receptor beta chains below come from one sample, sequenced in a study of T cell responses to AZD1222 COVID-19 vaccine. Sequenced by immunoSEQ multiplex PCR; TCRdb stores in-frame clones only, minus some. The data hold 140,000 to 150,000 clones, with about 92% observed a single time. The material was peripheral blood, obtained 28 days after the second AZD1222 dose. Source of these receptors: an adult who received the AZD1222 COVID-19 vaccine.

The rearrangement uses TRBV5-4 and TRBJ2-5, with 9 bases lining up with TRBD1. V was pared by 2 bases and J by 5 bases, with 4 bases of the junction left unmatched. Germline lookup yields CDR1 SGHNT and CDR2 YYREEE (reference sequence). This CDR3 has 14 amino acids. Written as DNA, the CDR3 is TGTGCCAGCAGCTTACAGGGGGCCGAGGAGACCCAGTACTTC. It is translated as CASSLQGAEETQYF.

This chain links TRBV7-2 with TRBJ2-7; TRBD1 agrees at 9 bases. From germline, CDR1 is SGHTA and CDR2 FQGNSA. V was pared by 1 base and J by 1 base, with 2 bases of the junction left unmatched. The CDR3 is 15 amino acids. CDR3 sequence: CASSLGGTGSYEQYF. CDR3 coding DNA: TGTGCCAGCAGCTTAGGCGGGACAGGGTCCTACGAGCAGTACTTC.

CDR3 residues: CASSHKLQGREQYF. DNA for the CDR3: TGTGCCAGCAGCCACAAACTACAGGGGCGCGAGCAGTACTTC. The chain is built from TRBV3-1 (or the pseudogene TRBV3-2) and TRBJ2-7, with 7 bases that match TRBD1. Germline assignment: CDR1 LGHDT and CDR2 YNNKEL (reference sequence). The CDR3 extends over 14 amino acids. J gave up 6 bases and V 3 bases, and 8 bases lay outside the gene matches.

The V gene is TRBV4-3, the J gene TRBJ1-3; perhaps TRBD1 as D (5 bases). From germline, CDR1 is LGHNA and CDR2 YSLEER. This CDR3 comprises 20 residues. The ends were cut back, 0 bases at V and 0 bases at J, with 21 bases in the middle. CDR3 region: CASSQDPTSTEGSSGNTIYF. CDR3 bases: TGCGCCAGCAGCCAAGACCCCACCTCCACAGAGGGGAGCTCTGGAAACACCATATATTTT.

The CDR3 DNA reads as TGTGCCAGCTCACCACTTGTTTGGAGACAGGGCTCGGAGGGCTACACCTTC. This codes for CASSPLVWRQGSEGYTF. This chain connects TRBV18 to TRBJ1-2; TRBD1 matches 7 bases. V dropped 1 base and J dropped 8; count of bases not matched to a gene: 16. The germline gives CDR1 KGHSH, CDR2 LQKENI. The CDR3 contains 17 residues.

V and J are TRBV7-2 and TRBJ2-7; D is undetermined. Germline CDR1 is SGHTA and CDR2 is FQGNSA. The V end was cut by 5 bases, the J end by 5 bases, with 7 bases between. CDR3 length: 11 residues. The CDR3 region has the DNA TGTGCCAGCAGCCCACTCAACGAGCAGTACTTC. Encoded protein: CASSPLNEQYF.

This chain connects TRBV7-2 to TRBJ2-1; the match to TRBD2 covers 8 bases. CDR1 and CDR2 (germline): SGHTA, FQGNSA. V shed 0 bases and J 9 bases; nucleotides not matched to a gene: 4. The CDR3 spans 14 residues. This CDR3 is CASSLAGLEREQFF. The DNA of the CDR3 is TGTGCCAGCAGCTTAGCGGGACTAGAGCGTGAGCAGTTCTTC. Filled out from reference TRBV7-2 and TRBJ2-1, the complete variable domain reads GAGVSQSPSNKVTEKGKDVELRCDPISGHTALYWYRQSLGQGLEFLIYFQGNSAPDKSGLPSDRFSAERTGGSVSTLTIQRTQQEDSAVYLCASSLAGLEREQFFGPGTRLTVL.

The chain employs TRBV9 and TRBJ1-6; D possibly corresponds to TRBD1 (6 bases). CDR1 and CDR2 (germline): SGDLS, YYNGEE. The CDR3 covers 18 residues. Trimming cost V 0 bases and J 0 bases, with 13 bases left between them. The CDR3 loop is CASSVEDSTVSYNSPLHF. The CDR3 DNA follows: TGTGCCAGCAGCGTAGAGGACAGTACGGTCTCCTATAATTCACCCCTCCACTTT.

V usage is TRBV19 and J usage is TRBJ1-5; TRBD1 is a possible D gene (5 bases). CDR1 LNHDA and CDR2 SQIVND come from the germline V gene (reference sequence). This CDR3 has 15 residues. V was shortened by 3 bases and J by 4 bases, with 13 bases between the two germline ends. CDR3: CASSMVGWGNQPQHF. The CDR3 DNA reads TGTGCCAGTAGTATGGTGGGTTGGGGGAATCAGCCCCAGCATTTT.

The genes are TRBV5-1 and TRBJ1-1; D is uncertain. The CDR3 sequence is 14 residues long. The V end was cut by 0 bases, the J end by 5 bases, with 11 bases between. CDR1 and CDR2 (germline): SGHRS, YFSETQ. The CDR3 region has the DNA TGCGCCAGCAGCTTGGCCCCTGGTACTACTGAAGCTTTCTTT. This translates into CASSLAPGTTEAFF.

The chain carries TRBV30 and TRBJ2-5; no clear D gene. Germline assignment: CDR1 GTSNPN and CDR2 SVGIG (reference sequence). Trimming took off 0 bases at V and 4 bases at J, with 12 bases between the two ends. The CDR3 has 14 residues. Here the CDR3 DNA reads TGTGCCTGGAGTGTACCTTGGCGGAGAGAGACCCAGTACTTC. Translated, it gives CAWSVPWRRETQYF.

As for this clone: Because the CDR3's place on the DNA is in doubt, the DNA is left out and the CDR3 is given as listed by TCRdb. J is TRBJ1-1 and V is TRBV7-2. The CDR3 spans 16 residues, counting both ends. CDR1 and CDR2 from the germline V gene are SGHTA and FQGNSA. The CDR3 loop is CASSPSVRARRTEAFF.

This rearrangement joins TRBV19 to TRBJ2-1; 8 bases agree with TRBD2. There are 16 residues in the CDR3. V gave up 1 base and J gave up 6 bases; unmatched junction bases: 8. From germline, CDR1 is LNHDA and CDR2 SQIVND (reference sequence). CDR3 sequence reads: CASSIGSGRGPNEQFF. The CDR3 nucleotides read TGTGCCAGTAGTATAGGAAGCGGGAGAGGCCCCAATGAGCAGTTCTTC.

V gene TRBV19 combines with J gene TRBJ2-1; unclear D gene. CDR1 is LNHDA, CDR2 SQIVND, per germline (reference sequence). CDR3 length: 16 amino acids. V lost 4 bases and J lost 8, with 21 bases in between. CDR3 protein: CASSRGIAAPLDEQFF. The CDR3 nucleotides are TGTGCCAGTAGTAGAGGAATAGCAGCCCCCCTCGATGAGCAGTTCTTC. Using reference TRBV19 and TRBJ2-1 for the parts outside the CDR3, the full variable domain is DGGITQSPKYLFRKEGQNVTLSCEQNLNHDAMYWYRQDPGQGLRLIYYSQIVNDFQKGDIAEGYSVSREKKESFPLTVTSAQKNPTAFYLCASSRGIAAPLDEQFFGPGTRLTVL.

The table lists this clone with a count of one. V usage is TRBV28 and J usage is TRBJ2-5; no reliable D call. V gave up 6 bases and J gave up 1 base, with 12 bases separating them. Germline lookup yields CDR1 MDHEN and CDR2 SYDVKM. The CDR3 has 14 residues. CDR3 region: CASSPLDSQETQYF. CDR3 in DNA: TGTGCCAGCAGCCCCCTAGACTCCCAAGAGACCCAGTACTTC.

The table lists this clone with a count of one. The V gene is TRBV27, the J gene TRBJ1-1; D is possibly TRBD1 (5 bases). V was clipped by 3 bases and J by 3 bases, with 11 bases between them. Germline V gene sequence: CDR1 MNHEY, CDR2 SMNVEV (reference sequence). The CDR3 sequence is 14 residues long. CDR3 amino acids: CASSFLGTDTEAFF. CDR3 DNA sequence: TGTGCCAGCAGTTTCTTGGGGACGGACACTGAAGCTTTCTTT.

V gene TRBV19 combines with J gene TRBJ1-2, with D perhaps TRBD1 (6 bases). This CDR3 is built from 17 residues. V was trimmed by 5 bases and J by 8 bases, leaving 27 bases between them. Germline CDR1 and CDR2: LNHDA and SQIVND (reference sequence). In DNA form, the CDR3 reads TGTGCCAGTAGTCCGACCGGGACCTCCCGTGGGGGGCGCGGCTACACCTTC. Protein sequence: CASSPTGTSRGGRGYTF.

The chain uses TRBV7-9 and TRBJ2-4, with no clear D. Per the germline V gene, CDR1 is SEHNR and CDR2 is FQNEAQ (reference sequence). The CDR3 runs to 14 residues. V lost 1 base to trimming and J lost 7 bases, with 11 bases between them. CDR3 sequence: CASSLVGQINIQYF. In nucleotides, the CDR3 is TGTGCCAGCAGCTTAGTAGGGCAGATTAACATTCAGTACTTC. Supplemented by reference TRBV7-9 and TRBJ2-4, the full variable domain reads DTGVSQNPRHKITKRGQNVTFRCDPISEHNRLYWYRQTLGQGPEFLTYFQNEAQLEKSRLLSDRFSAERPKGSFSTLEIQRTEQGDSAMYLCASSLVGQINIQYFGAGTRLSVL.

This sequence joins TRBV6-2 or TRBV6-3 and TRBJ2-7; no definite D call. This CDR3 is built from 14 residues. The germline V and J ends were trimmed by 3 bases and 1 base, with 10 bases remaining between them. The germline gives CDR1 MNHEY, CDR2 SVGEGT. This chain's CDR3 is CASSYMGTSYEQYF. The CDR3, as DNA: TGTGCCAGCAGTTATATGGGTACTTCCTACGAGCAGTACTTC.

The rearrangement links TRBV28 to TRBJ2-2; unclear D gene. Germline V gives CDR1 MDHEN, CDR2 SYDVKM. Trimming removed 5 bases from V and 2 bases from J, with 12 bases in between. The CDR3 extends over 15 amino acids. The CDR3 loop is CASSENRINTGELFF. CDR3 in DNA: TGTGCCAGCAGTGAGAACAGAATCAACACCGGGGAGCTGTTTTTT.

V gene TRBV3-1 (or the pseudogene TRBV3-2) combines with J gene TRBJ1-3; D is ambiguous. The CDR3 has 14 residues. The germline V gene has CDR1 LGHDT and CDR2 YNNKEL (reference sequence). Trimming cost V 0 bases and J 3 bases, with 6 bases left between them. This CDR3 reads CASSQDLVGNTIYF. DNA for the CDR3: TGTGCCAGCAGCCAAGATCTTGTTGGAAACACCATATATTTT.

In its sample, this clone was seen a few times. CDR3 in amino acids: CASSFGPGAYGYTF. The CDR3 region has the DNA TGTGCCAGCAGCTTTGGCCCCGGGGCCTATGGCTACACCTTC. V and J are TRBV7-8 and TRBJ1-2; perhaps TRBD1 as D (5 bases). Germline V lookup: CDR1 SGHVS, CDR2 FQNEAQ. V gave up 3 bases and J gave up 4 bases, with 12 bases separating them. This CDR3 has 14 residues.

The gene calls are TRBV7-2 and TRBJ2-5; no clear D. The V gene's germline CDR1 is SGHTA and CDR2 FQGNSA. Trimming cost V 4 bases and J 2 bases, with 14 bases left between them. The CDR3 has 15 residues. In nucleotides, the CDR3 is TGTGCCAGCAGCTCCTTGGGAAATAAGCAAGAGACCCAGTACTTC. Protein product: CASSSLGNKQETQYF.

CDR3 sequence: CASSPLVLGYEQYF. Here the CDR3 DNA reads TGTGCCAGCAGTCCACTAGTGTTGGGCTACGAGCAGTACTTC. The rearrangement uses TRBV2 and TRBJ2-7; tentative D call: TRBD2 (5 bases). The CDR3 covers 14 residues. Germline loops: CDR1 SNHLY, CDR2 FYNNEI. V was cut by 5 bases and J by 3 bases, with 14 bases left in between.

The CDR3 region is CASSVGPETSGANVLTF. In nucleotides, the CDR3 is TGTGCCAGCAGCGTCGGGCCAGAAACCTCTGGGGCCAACGTCCTGACTTTC. The chain combines TRBV9 with TRBJ2-6; D call uncertain. Germline CDR1 and CDR2: SGDLS and YYNGEE. V gave up 2 bases and J gave up 0 bases, with 12 bases separating them. CDR3 length: 17 residues.

The chain uses TRBV10-1 and TRBJ2-1; 12 bases agree with TRBD2. J gave up 4 bases and V 6 bases, and 4 bases lay outside the gene matches. This CDR3 region has 15 residues. Germline-derived CDR1 and CDR2 are WNHNN and SYGVQD (reference sequence). The CDR3 nucleotides are TGCGCCAGCAGCCGGACTAGCGGGGATTACAATGAGCAGTTCTTC. Protein: CASSRTSGDYNEQFF.

The chain couples TRBV30 to TRBJ2-7, with 12 bases lining up with TRBD1. CDR1 is GTSNPN, CDR2 SVGIG, per germline (reference sequence). The length of the CDR3 is 12 residues. V shed 8 bases, J shed 2 bases, and the junction held 1 base outside the gene matches. CDR3 coding DNA: TGTGCCGGGACAGGGGGCGCCTACGAGCAGTACTTC. Translated, it gives CAGTGGAYEQYF.